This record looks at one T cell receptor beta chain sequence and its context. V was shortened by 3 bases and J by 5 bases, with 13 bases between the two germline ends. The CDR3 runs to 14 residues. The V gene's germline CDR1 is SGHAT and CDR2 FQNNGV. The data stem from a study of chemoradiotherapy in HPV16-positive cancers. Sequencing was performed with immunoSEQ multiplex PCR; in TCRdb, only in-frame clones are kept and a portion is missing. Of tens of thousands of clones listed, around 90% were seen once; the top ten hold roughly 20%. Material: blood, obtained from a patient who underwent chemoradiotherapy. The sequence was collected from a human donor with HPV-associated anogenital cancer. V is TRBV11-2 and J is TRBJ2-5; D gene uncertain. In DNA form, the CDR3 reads TGTGCCAGCAGCTTGGGGATTCTGGGGGAGACCCAGTACTTC. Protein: CASSLGILGETQYF.